The clone carrying this T cell receptor beta chain showed up just a few times. The data originate from a study of blood T cell repertoires in COVID-19. CDR1 and CDR2 from the germline V gene are SGHNT and YENEEA. V was cut by 1 base and J by 2 bases, with 15 bases left in between. This CDR3 region has 16 residues. In the study's own analysis: Scientists estimated how many nucleated cells there were by amplifying reference gene primers. Sequencing was performed with immunoSEQ multiplex PCR; in TCRdb, only in-frame clones are kept and a portion is missing. The V and J calls and clone size come from that table; D and trimming were worked out from the DNA. The table has 200,000 to 300,000 clones, around 80% seen once.

Sequencing was done on a sample of peripheral blood. This chain links TRBV11-3 with TRBJ2-7, with D possibly being TRBD1 (6 bases). The receptor comes from a man aged 40-55 years who had recovered from COVID-19. CDR3 loop: CASSLVMGHLTYEQYF. In nucleotides, the CDR3 is TGTGCCAGCAGCTTAGTTATGGGACATCTGACCTACGAGCAGTACTTC.